Reported below is one TCR beta chain. The antigen is undetermined. General observations from the study: Greatest tumor Treg TCR overlap was with tumor naive CD4+ cells. Tumor memory CD4+ T cell TCR gene usage was found to cluster with blood and lymph node memory CD4+ cells and with lymph node naive CD4+ cells.

The CDR3 is 12 amino acids. Germline CDR1 and CDR2: MNHNS and SASEGT. V was pared by 8 bases and J by 3 bases, with 8 bases between. Full-length variable regions came from constant-region reverse primers plus semi-nested Nested Universal Primer A PCR. A single record per CDR3 protein comes from TCRdb applying MiXCR to the 5' RACE reads. The sample shows roughly 55,000 distinct CDR3 sequences, approximately 25% of them seen only once. The rearrangement joins TRBV6-1 to TRBJ2-1; tentatively, D is TRBD1 (5 bases). The clonotype comes from a female donor with breast cancer. Sample: tumor-infiltrating naive CD4+ T cells sorted from the breast tumor. As for subset: naive CD4+ T cells, CD4+CD45RA+CD25-. CDR3 bases: TGTGCCAGCGACAGTTACTACAATGAGCAGTTCTTC. Amino acids: CASDSYYNEQFF.